Below are 21 T cell receptor beta chains sequenced from a single sample in a study of Graves' ophthalmopathy and Graves' hyperthyroidism (dated by TCRdb to the late 2010s). The listed sequencing device is Illumina HiSeq 2000. TCR beta CDR3 regions were amplified from RNA transcripts for repertoire sequencing. HTBI primers and the Qiagen OneStep RT-PCR kit were used in a first-round RT-PCR, which was followed by a second-round multiplex PCR, size selection and purification. TCRdb ran its own pipeline on the public reads, namely fastp trimming at Q25 and MiXCR clone calling, and kept in-frame beta chains. Records with the same CDR3 protein are collapsed into one entry carrying the most frequent genes and DNA. The sample has about 740,000 distinct CDR3 sequences on record, 40% of them singletons. The top ten clonotypes cover about 40% of the sample. The sample was peripheral blood. The receptors shown here come from an adult man with Graves' ophthalmopathy.

This clonotype was counted only a few times. The V and J genes are TRBV29-1 and TRBJ2-3, with 9 bases aligning to TRBD1. The CDR3 sequence is 16 residues long. Germline V gives CDR1 SQVTM, CDR2 ANQGSEA. V dropped 1 base and J dropped 4; count of bases not matched to a gene: 9. The CDR3 reads CSVEGAQGALSDTQYF. CDR3 DNA sequence: TGCAGCGTTGAAGGGGCACAGGGGGCTCTTTCAGATACGCAGTATTTT.

This sequence joins TRBV29-1 and TRBJ2-7; either TRBD1 or TRBD2 may fit D (5 bases each). The CDR3 spans 12 residues. Trimming took 3 bases from V and 5 from J, leaving 11 bases between them. Germline CDR1 reads SQVTM; CDR2 reads ANQGSEA. In DNA form, the CDR3 reads TGCAGCGTTGATTCACGGGGCGACGAGCAGTACTTC. It is translated as CSVDSRGDEQYF.

As concerns this clonotype: In this CDR3 the conserved last residue, phenylalanine or tryptophan, is missing, so a read error is likely. The limits of the CDR3 on the DNA are not certain, so only TCRdb's listed CDR3 is given. The chain is built from TRBV6-5 and TRBJ1-2; the table's TRBD1 call for D was not verified on the DNA. From germline, CDR1 is MNHEY and CDR2 SVGAGI. From its first to its last residue, the CDR3 has 9 amino acids. The CDR3 loop is CASSEAQGG.

The table lists this clonotype with a count of one. The CDR3 does not end in the conserved phenylalanine or tryptophan, so this is likely a read error. The rearrangement links TRBV5-4 to TRBJ1-1; D gene uncertain. Between the trimmed V and J ends, which lost 4 bases and 1 base, there was a span of 5 bases. The CDR3 covers 12 residues. CDR1 and CDR2 from the germline V gene are SGHNT and YYREEE (reference sequence). The CDR3, as DNA: TGTGCCAGCAGCCAGGCGAACACTGAAGCTTTCTCT. It yields the protein CASSQANTEAFS.

V gene TRBV7-3 combines with J gene TRBJ1-2, with TRBD1 identical over 10 bases. Unmatched junction bases numbered 10, after V lost 4 bases and J lost 2 bases. Per the germline V gene, CDR1 is SGHTA and CDR2 is FQGTGA. This CDR3 contains 17 residues. The CDR3 loop is CASSSSAGTGENYGYTF. For the CDR3, the DNA is TGTGCCAGCAGCTCCTCGGCCGGGACAGGGGAGAACTATGGCTACACCTTC.

This clonotype was counted only a few times. The chain joins TRBV3-1 to TRBJ2-5; D remains unclear. Germline V CDR1 and CDR2: LGHDT, YNNKEL (reference sequence). With 1 base removed from V and 13 bases from J, the gap between germline ends came to 19 bases. The CDR3 length is 14 residues. CDR3 in amino acids: CASSQGQKGPFLYF. The CDR3 DNA reads as TGTGCCAGCAGCCAAGGTCAGAAGGGCCCGTTCTTGTACTTC.

This clonotype was seen a few times. This sequence joins TRBV12-3 or TRBV12-4 and TRBJ1-5, with TRBD1 matching over 8 bases. This CDR3 has 19 residues. The V and J ends lost 3 bases and 0 bases, in that order; junction bases with no gene match: 13. The CDR3 DNA reads as TGTGCCAGCAGTTTTGCCATGCACCCGACAGGGGATAGCAATCAGCCCCAGCATTTT. This sequence encodes CASSFAMHPTGDSNQPQHF.

The chain employs TRBV9 and TRBJ1-4; D may be TRBD1 (6 bases). The CDR3 consists of 15 residues. Germline V lookup: CDR1 SGDLS, CDR2 YYNGEE. V shed 2 bases and J shed 7 bases, with 15 bases lying between them. The DNA of the CDR3 is TGTGCCAGCAGCGTCAGGTGGGGGGACACTGAAAAACTGTTTTTT. Translation: CASSVRWGDTEKLFF.

This clonotype was counted many times. The genes are TRBV7-8 and TRBJ1-6, with D perhaps matching TRBD1 (5 bases). The CDR3 is 15 amino acids. The V end lost 0 bases, the J end lost 10 bases, and 13 bases lay between the germline ends. Per the germline V gene, CDR1 is SGHVS and CDR2 is FQNEAQ. CDR3 residues: CASSLAPGERSPLHF. The CDR3 DNA reads TGTGCCAGCAGCTTAGCGCCGGGGGAGAGGTCACCCCTCCACTTT.

Worth noting for this clonotype: A junction boundary mismatches the germline segment, possibly from a read error. This chain links TRBV19 with TRBJ2-7; weak D call: TRBD1 (6 bases). CDR1 and CDR2 (germline): LNHDA, SQIVND (reference sequence). This CDR3 is 13 amino acids long. The CDR3 sequence: CAGSTKGAYEQYF. CDR3 coding DNA: TGTGCCGGTAGTACGAAGGGGGCCTACGAGCAGTACTTC.

In this sample, this clonotype turned up a few times. This rearrangement joins TRBV29-1 to TRBJ2-5; 9 nucleotides agree with TRBD2. The ends lost 6 bases at V and 4 bases at J; junction bases unmatched: 6. Germline CDR1 SQVTM, CDR2 ANQGSEA. This CDR3 has 13 residues. The CDR3 nucleotides read TGCAGCGTCCGAGGGACTAGCAGAGAGACCCAGTACTTC. This gives the protein CSVRGTSRETQYF.

The J gene is TRBJ2-5, the V gene TRBV20-1, with 11 bases lining up with TRBD2. The germline V gene encodes CDR1 DFQATT and CDR2 SNEGSKA (reference sequence). V was pared by 5 bases and J by 8 bases, with 10 bases of the junction left unmatched. This CDR3 spans 14 amino acids. The DNA for the CDR3 is TGCAGTGCTCGGTTAGCGGGGGGGCTGGACACCCAGTACTTC. It encodes CSARLAGGLDTQYF.

This chain links TRBV7-2 with TRBJ1-1, with D perhaps matching TRBD1 (5 bases). From germline, CDR1 is SGHTA and CDR2 FQGNSA. Trimming removed 5 bases from V and 8 bases from J, with 12 bases in between. There are 12 residues in the CDR3. The CDR3 bases are TGTGCCAGCAGCGACCAGGGTTCCGAAGCTTTCTTT. This translates into CASSDQGSEAFF.

This clonotype showed up just a few times. The rearrangement links TRBV12-5 to TRBJ1-3, with a tentative D call TRBD1 (5 bases). From germline, CDR1 is LGHNT and CDR2 FRNRAP. This CDR3 contains 15 residues. CDR3 nucleotides: TGTGCCAGCAGTTTAGCGCAGGGTGGAGGAAACACCATATATTTT. Its protein is CASSLAQGGGNTIYF.

This chain links TRBV10-3 with TRBJ2-7, with D tentatively TRBD1 (6 bases). Trimming stripped 10 bases from V and 0 bases from J, with 16 bases between. Germline values: CDR1 ENHRY, CDR2 SYGVKD. The CDR3 length is 14 residues. CDR3 in DNA: TGTGCCAGCAGGGGACATGGTAGCTCCTACGAGCAGTACTTC. Translation: CASRGHGSSYEQYF.

Remarks on this clonotype: A much larger clone lies a single base off, so this may be a read error. The chain uses TRBV2 and TRBJ2-7, with 8 bases that match TRBD1. Germline trimming cut 7 bases from V and 3 bases from J; bases unmatched to any gene: 5. From germline, CDR1 is SNHLY and CDR2 FYNNEI. The CDR3 covers 13 residues. CDR3 bases: TGTGCCAGCAAGGACAGGGAGCTCTACGAGCAGTACTTC. Its protein product is CASKDRELYEQYF.

V usage is TRBV3-1 and J usage is TRBJ2-5, with 11 bases lining up with TRBD2. The CDR3 runs 15 residues. Germline CDR1 and CDR2: LGHDT and YNNKEL (reference sequence). Trimming took 2 bases from V and 4 from J; bases not matched to a gene: 3. CDR3 sequence (DNA): TGTGCCAGCAGCCAATACGGACTAGCGGGAGAGACCCAGTACTTC. Protein product: CASSQYGLAGETQYF.

On this clonotype itself: The junction departs from germline at one end; a sequencing error may be responsible. This chain joins TRBV10-3 and TRBJ2-5; D ambiguous. Germline CDR1 ENHRY, CDR2 SYGVKD. This CDR3 has 17 residues. DNA for the CDR3: TGTGCCAGCAGTTCCCCCCCAAGGTTTTTCAGTCAAGAGACCCAGTACTTC. Amino acid sequence: CASSSPPRFFSQETQYF.

Concerning this clonotype itself: Relative to the germline gene, one junction end is altered; a read error may explain this. The chain carries TRBV29-1 and TRBJ2-2; the D gene is possibly TRBD1 (6 bases). This CDR3 has 13 residues. The germline V gene encodes CDR1 SQVTM and CDR2 ANQGSEA. The CDR3 DNA is TGCAGCGTTTGGCAGGGGAACACCGGGGAGCTGTCTTGG. This gives the protein CSVWQGNTGELSW.

In this sample, this clonotype turned up a few times. The chain carries TRBV11-2 and TRBJ2-7, with D maybe TRBD1 (6 bases). V was shortened by 0 bases and J by 2 bases, with 8 bases between the two germline ends. The V gene's germline CDR1 is SGHAT and CDR2 FQNNGV. CDR3 length: 14 amino acids. This chain's CDR3 is CASSLERGTYEQYF. As DNA, the CDR3 is TGTGCCAGCAGCTTAGAGAGGGGGACCTACGAGCAGTACTTC.

Worth noting for this clonotype: The junction does not match germline at one end; this may be a read error. V and J are TRBV20-1 and TRBJ2-7; D possibly uses TRBD1 or TRBD2 (6 bases each). This CDR3 spans 15 amino acids. Germline loops: CDR1 DFQATT, CDR2 SNEGSKA (reference sequence). The chain's CDR3 is CSAATGRWTTYGQYF. CDR3 DNA: TGCAGTGCTGCCACAGGGAGGTGGACAACCTACGGGCAGTACTTC.